Reported below is one T cell receptor (beta chain). No antigen is known for it. This entry comes from a study of EBV T-cell therapy then PD-1 blockade in nasopharyngeal carcinoma. The repertoire was sequenced with immunoSEQ multiplex PCR; TCRdb's copy has only in-frame clones and lacks some. The profile shows tens of thousands of clones, under 90% of them singletons. From germline, CDR1 is MNHEY and CDR2 SVGAGI. The CDR3 loop spans 14 amino acids. Between the trimmed V and J ends, which lost 6 bases and 2 bases, there was a span of 13 bases. Treatment described: AdE1-LMPpoly-expanded autologous EBV-specific T-cell therapy followed by anti-PD-1 nivolumab.

This sequence joins TRBV6-5 and TRBJ1-2; no definite D call. Source: CD8+ T cells from blood, taken around day 60 from a patient whose treatment included autologous EBV-specific T cells and nivolumab. This clonotype was obtained from a man aged 40-55 years with nasopharyngeal carcinoma. The CDR3 region is CASSSGRTNYGYTF. The CDR3 coding sequence is TGTGCCAGCAGCTCGGGTCGAACAAACTATGGCTACACCTTC.